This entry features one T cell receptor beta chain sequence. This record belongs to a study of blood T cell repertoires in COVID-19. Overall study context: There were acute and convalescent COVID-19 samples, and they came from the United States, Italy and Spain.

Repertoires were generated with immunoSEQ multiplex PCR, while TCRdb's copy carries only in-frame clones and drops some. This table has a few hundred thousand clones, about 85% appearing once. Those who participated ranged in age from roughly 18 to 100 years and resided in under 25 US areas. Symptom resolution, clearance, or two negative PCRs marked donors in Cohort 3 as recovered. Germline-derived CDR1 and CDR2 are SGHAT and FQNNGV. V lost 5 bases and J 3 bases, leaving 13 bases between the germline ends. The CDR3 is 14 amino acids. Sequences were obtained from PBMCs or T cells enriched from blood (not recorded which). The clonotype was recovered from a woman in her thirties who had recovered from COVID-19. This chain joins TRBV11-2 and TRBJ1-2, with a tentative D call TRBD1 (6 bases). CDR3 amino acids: CASSERQAHYGYTF. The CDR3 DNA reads TGTGCCAGCAGCGAACGACAGGCTCACTATGGCTACACCTTC.